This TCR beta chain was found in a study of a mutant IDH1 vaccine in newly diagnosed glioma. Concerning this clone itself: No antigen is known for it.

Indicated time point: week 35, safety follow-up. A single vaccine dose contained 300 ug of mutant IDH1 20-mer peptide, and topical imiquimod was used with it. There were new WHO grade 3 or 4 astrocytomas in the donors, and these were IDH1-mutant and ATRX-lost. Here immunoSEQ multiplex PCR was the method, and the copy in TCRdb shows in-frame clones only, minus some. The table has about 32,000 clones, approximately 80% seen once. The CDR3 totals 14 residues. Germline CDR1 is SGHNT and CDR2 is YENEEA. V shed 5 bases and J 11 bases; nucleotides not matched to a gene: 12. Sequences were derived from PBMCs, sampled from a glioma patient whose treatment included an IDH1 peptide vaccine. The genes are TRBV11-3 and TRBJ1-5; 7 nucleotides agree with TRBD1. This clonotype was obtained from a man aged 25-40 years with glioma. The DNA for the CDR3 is TGTGCCAGCAGCCCAGGGGGGCCAGATTCGACCCAGCATTTT. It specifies CASSPGGPDSTQHF.